These T cell receptor beta chains were read from a single sample in a study of T-cell reconstitution after alpha-beta-depleted transplantation in children. TCRdb re-analysed the PCR reads in MiXCR, keeping a single row per CDR3 protein. The sample lists 190,000 or so distinct CDR3 sequences; about 6.8% were seen once. The sequencing used PBMCs from the stem cell graft donor, collected from the stem cell graft. The origin of the receptors is a human donor who donated a stem cell graft to a child with Wiskott-Aldrich syndrome. Both conserved end residues are part of each CDR3. Fields, in order: D gene, V gene, J gene, clone size, CDR3 DNA, CDR3 protein. The D gene is left open where the match is weak. Rows may omit the clone size; those that give it use once, few, many or a size class.

-	TRBV29-1	TRBJ2-1	many	TGCAGCGTTGCCCGCTTGGGGTACAATGAGCAGTTCTTC	CSVARLGYNEQFF
-	TRBV11-2	TRBJ1-1	-	TGTGCCAGCAGCTCGTTATTGAAGGTGAACACTGAAGCTTTCTTT	CASSSLLKVNTEAFF
-	TRBV29-1	TRBJ2-5	many	TGCAGCGTTGAAGGGAACCGGGAGACCCAGTACTTC	CSVEGNRETQYF
-	TRBV24-1	TRBJ2-5	many	TGTGCCACCAGTGATTCGCAAGAGACCCAGTACTTC	CATSDSQETQYF
TRBD2	TRBV3-1	TRBJ2-1	few	TGTGCCAGCAGCCTAATCGGGGGGGCCTACAATGAGCAGTTCTTC	CASSLIGGAYNEQFF
-	TRBV19	TRBJ1-5	-	TGTGCCAGTAGTCCCACCCCGGGCGGTGGTCAGCCCCAGCATTTT	CASSPTPGGGQPQHF
TRBD2	TRBV6-5	TRBJ2-5	many	TGTGCCAGCAGAATAAGCGGGGGCCAAGAGACCCAGTACTTC	CASRISGGQETQYF
-	TRBV12-3/TRBV12-4	TRBJ2-6	many	TGTGCCAGCAGCCCGTCAGGGGCTGGGGCCAACGTCCTGACTTTC	CASSPSGAGANVLTF
-	TRBV7-9	TRBJ2-5	many	TGTGCCAGCAGCTTGGTGGGCCTGGAGACCCAGTACTTC	CASSLVGLETQYF
-	TRBV5-5	TRBJ2-1	many	TGTGCCAGCAGCTTGGAGGGGCAGTACAATGAGCAGTTCTTC	CASSLEGQYNEQFF
TRBD2	TRBV12-3/TRBV12-4	TRBJ2-1	many	TGTGCCAGCAGAGCGGGAGGTTTCAATGAGCAGTTCTTC	CASRAGGFNEQFF
TRBD2	TRBV29-1	TRBJ2-1	many	TGCAGCGTTGAGGGAACTAGCGGGACGAGCTCCTACAATGAGCAGTTCTTC	CSVEGTSGTSSYNEQFF
-	TRBV9	TRBJ2-2	many	TGTGCCAGCAGCGTAGACGCGCGAGGGACGAACACCGGGGAGCTGTTTTTT	CASSVDARGTNTGELFF
-	TRBV20-1	TRBJ1-5	many	TGCAGTGCGAACCAGGGTATAAGCAATCAGCCCCAGCATTTT	CSANQGISNQPQHF
-	TRBV10-2	TRBJ1-2	many	TGCGCCAGCAGTGAGCTAGTGGGCGCACCTAACTATGGCTACACCTTC	CASSELVGAPNYGYTF
TRBD2	TRBV20-1	TRBJ2-1	few	TGCAGTGCCCCGGCCGGGACTAGCGGGAGGGACAATGAGCAGTTCTTC	CSAPAGTSGRDNEQFF
-	TRBV6-1	TRBJ2-7	many	TGTGCCAGCTTAAGCGAGGCTCCCTACGAGCAGTACTTC	CASLSEAPYEQYF
-	TRBV12-3/TRBV12-4	TRBJ2-5	many	TGTGCCAGCAGGAGGGGTGGGGAGACCCAGTACTTC	CASRRGGETQYF
TRBD1	TRBV5-1	TRBJ2-7	many	TGCGCCAGCAGCTTGATAACAGGGGGCCAGTACGAGCAGTACTTC	CASSLITGGQYEQYF
-	TRBV6-1	TRBJ2-1	many	TGTGCCAGCAGTGAATTCGGGGGCTCCCCCTACAATGAGCAGTTCTTC	CASSEFGGSPYNEQFF
TRBD1	TRBV29-1	TRBJ1-5	many	TGCAGCGCCGCGGACAGGGGAGGCAATCAGCCCCAGCATTTT	CSAADRGGNQPQHF
-	TRBV7-9	TRBJ1-4	many	TGTGCCAGCCAAAAGAAGGCAACTAATGAAAAACTGTTTTTT	CASQKKATNEKLFF
-	TRBV6-5	TRBJ1-1	few	TGTGCCAGCAGTTACTCGTTAAGGGGATCCTCTATGAACACTGAAGCTTTCTTT	CASSYSLRGSSMNTEAFF
-	TRBV11-3	TRBJ2-1	few	TGTGCCAGCAGCCCAGGGGACACCTACAATGAGCAGTTCTTC	CASSPGDTYNEQFF
-	TRBV3-1	TRBJ1-1	-	TGTGCCTCCACCCAAGGGTTTCGCGGCAGGGTTGACACTGAAGCTTTCTTT	CASTQGFRGRVDTEAFF
TRBD1	TRBV5-8	TRBJ2-7	-	TGTGCCAGCAGCATGGGACAGGGCTACGAGCAGTACTTC	CASSMGQGYEQYF
-	TRBV7-9	TRBJ2-7	many	TGTCTGAGAGGAGTTTACGAGCAGTACTTC	CLRGVYEQYF
-	TRBV6-1	TRBJ2-2	many	TGTGCCAGCAGCCTTATGAAGGACAGTTCGAACACCGGGGAGCTGTTTTTT	CASSLMKDSSNTGELFF
TRBD2	TRBV29-1	TRBJ2-3	many	TGCAGCGTTACAGGGACTAGCGGGGGCACAGATACGCAGTATTTT	CSVTGTSGGTDTQYF
TRBD2	TRBV7-8	TRBJ2-7	few	TGTGCCAGCAGCTGGGGAGGGACCTCCTACGAGCAGTACTTC	CASSWGGTSYEQYF
TRBD2	TRBV5-4	TRBJ2-1	many	TGTGCCAGCAGCTTGATGCGAACGGGCGGGGGGTTACTCTCCTACAATGAGCAGTTCTTC	CASSLMRTGGGLLSYNEQFF
-	TRBV6-5	TRBJ2-7	many	TGTGCCAGCAGTCCCGGGACAAACTACGAGCAGTACTTC	CASSPGTNYEQYF
-	TRBV20-1	TRBJ2-1	-	TGCAGTGCTCCTTTTCGGCTAGCGCAAATCAATGAGCAGTTCTTC	CSAPFRLAQINEQFF
-	TRBV5-1	TRBJ2-7	few	TGCGCCAGCAGCTTGAGTTCCGGACCCTCGATCTCCTACGAGCAGTACTTC	CASSLSSGPSISYEQYF
-	TRBV29-1	TRBJ1-2	many	TGCAGCGTTGGGGAACGCCGCTATGGCTACACCTTC	CSVGERRYGYTF